The clone carrying this T cell receptor (beta chain) has more than one count but fewer than ten. Its antigen is still unknown. Every isolated RNA sample was fully reverse transcribed, so sequencing captured expressed TCRB transcripts. The assay was immunoSEQ multiplex PCR, and TCRdb's table has in-frame clones only and misses some. The sample comprises some 350,000 clones, roughly 13% of which are singletons, and about 0.016% rests with the top ten. CDR1 and CDR2 (germline): SGHRS, YFSETQ. Trimming removed 3 bases at V and 5 bases at J, with 11 bases between. The CDR3 has 13 residues. In all sorted populations, purity surpassed 95%. The sample is drawn from a study of beta chain features in type 1 diabetes. Study findings and constraints: Lower insertion and higher deletion counts appeared at VDJ junctions in type 1 diabetes patients. Significant though moderate, a shortening of TCRB CDR3s appeared in all four CD4+ subsets of Type 1 diabetes patients.

The sequenced sample consisted of naive CD4+ T cells from blood. This receptor was obtained from a young woman with type 1 diabetes. V gene TRBV5-1 combines with J gene TRBJ2-5; D is uncertain. The CDR3 reads CASSSTAVETQYF. The CDR3 coding sequence is TGCGCCAGCAGCTCGACGGCGGTTGAGACCCAGTACTTC.